This entry features one TCR beta chain sequence. There is no known antigen for this receptor. The input lacks base qualities; no much larger clone sits a single base away. The CDR3 has 16 amino acids, counting the end cysteine and phenylalanine. This entry keeps only the CDR3 DNA: 48 bases, framed from base 1. Trimming leaves V shorter by 5 bases and J shorter by 3 bases, with the junction holding 3 bases beyond the gene matches. CDR1 and CDR2 are read off the germline V gene as MNHEY and SVGEGT. This entry is derived from a study of blood T cell repertoires in COVID-19 (TCRdb year 2020). Background on the whole study: Samples from collaborators originated in the United States, Italy and Spain and spanned both the acute and convalescent phases of COVID-19. The material from the prospective study consisted of cDNA or gDNA derived from T cells, B-cell-depleted T cells, or PBMCs. Subjects who had been exposed to COVID-19, were actively infected with it, or had recovered from it provided the deeply sampled blood TCRbeta repertoires that made up the dataset. The repertoires were released in a freely available public database intended as a resource for research on the immune response to SARS-CoV-2. Samples were obtained from the ongoing ImmuneRACE study (first 160 participants) and from approximately 1,200 subjects provided by 6 global collaborators. A de-identified subject ID, COVID-19 status, age in years and sex were almost always included in the sample metadata. HLA class I and class II types, where available, came from metadata supplied by the sample provider rather than from assay-based typing.

In the prospective study, participants were roughly 18 to 100 years old, resided in about two dozen geographic areas of the United States, and were enrolled through a virtual design. In the prospective study, participants were assigned to cohorts based on the clinical history participants reported in a screening survey and a study questionnaire. Each participant in the prospective study had whole blood, serum and a nasopharyngeal or oropharyngeal swab collected by mobile phlebotomists. Participants in the prospective study had the option to provide additional blood draws and questionnaires over a roughly two-month period. Before DNA extraction, blood samples from the prospective study were shipped at room temperature or frozen. TCRbeta CDR3 regions were amplified from genomic DNA by means of the immunoSEQ Assay, a bias-controlled multiplex PCR. The paper's processing steps were these. Within the assay, amplification of reference gene primers was used to estimate how many nucleated cells each sample contained. Sequence reads were collapsed and filtered to measure the absolute abundance of every unique TCRbeta CDR3 rearrangement. Productive Simpson clonality was computed per sample as the square root of Simpson's diversity index over productive rearrangements. TCRdb took over this immuneACCESS table, retaining in-frame rearrangements with V and J assigned. Such tables are incomplete; in checked studies, under half of the missing clones stem from an unresolved V gene, and the remainder is unexplained. The V and J calls and the clone size are those of that table, but D and trimming were determined from the DNA. Within this sample are 200,000 to 300,000 clones, with around 88% of them counted one time only. The biggest ten clones account for about 3.5% of the sample.

Points the paper makes about the study in general: How much clinical and demographic metadata was included differed by source and by participant, and the metadata was provided uncurated.

The receptor's source is a woman in her thirties or forties with acute COVID-19. The sequenced sample consisted of PBMCs or T cells enriched from blood (not recorded which). The chain is assembled from TRBV6-2 or TRBV6-3 and TRBJ2-1, and TRBD2 matches 14 of the central bases. The CDR3 loop reads CASSQTSGRVYNEQFF. The DNA sequence is TGTGCCAGCAGTCAGACTAGCGGGAGGGTCTACAATGAGCAGTTCTTC.